This T cell receptor (beta chain) was obtained from a study of T cell clonotyping in hematopoietic cell transplantation. The method was immunoSEQ multiplex PCR; TCRdb's version includes in-frame clones alone and lacks a portion of them. This sample has over 8,000 clones, with roughly 76% found just once. Recipients were bled about 28 days pretransplant and at posttransplant days 30, 100, 180. This clone was detected once. Its specificity is unknown. Study-wide results and limits: Few recipient clonotypes overlapped donors; over 95% were de novo at given depth.

The CDR3 runs 13 residues. In germline, CDR1 is MNHEY, CDR2 SVGAGI. V lost 8 bases to trimming and J lost 1 base, with 11 bases between them. The chain is built from TRBV6-5 and TRBJ1-1; possibly TRBD1 for D (5 bases). The TCR originated in a female patient in her forties or fifties who had an allogeneic stem cell transplant from an unrelated donor, so the T cells may come from the graft donor. Some clones in this sample may be carry-over from other donors' samples. This sample comprised peripheral blood mononuclear cells, obtained 180 days after allogeneic stem cell transplant. The CDR3 loop is CASSPGGNTEAFF. CDR3 coding DNA: TGTGCCAGCTCCCCGGGGGGGAACACTGAAGCTTTCTTT.